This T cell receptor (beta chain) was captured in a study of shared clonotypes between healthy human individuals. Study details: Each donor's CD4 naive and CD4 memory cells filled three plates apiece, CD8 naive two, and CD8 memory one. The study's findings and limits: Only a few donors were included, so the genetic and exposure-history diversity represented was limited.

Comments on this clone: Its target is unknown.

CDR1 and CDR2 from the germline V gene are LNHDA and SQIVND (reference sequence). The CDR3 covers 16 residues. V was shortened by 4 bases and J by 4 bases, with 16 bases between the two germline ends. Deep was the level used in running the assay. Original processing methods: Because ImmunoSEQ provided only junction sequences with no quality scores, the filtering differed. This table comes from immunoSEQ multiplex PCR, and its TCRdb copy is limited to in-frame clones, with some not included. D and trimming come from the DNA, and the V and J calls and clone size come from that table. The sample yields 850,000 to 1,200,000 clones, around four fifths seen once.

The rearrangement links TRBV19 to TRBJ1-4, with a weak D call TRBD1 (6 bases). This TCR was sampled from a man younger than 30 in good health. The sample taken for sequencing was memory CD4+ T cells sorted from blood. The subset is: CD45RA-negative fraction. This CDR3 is CASSSGDRLINEKLFF. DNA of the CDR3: TGTGCCAGTAGTAGTGGAGACAGGTTGATTAATGAAAAACTGTTTTTT.